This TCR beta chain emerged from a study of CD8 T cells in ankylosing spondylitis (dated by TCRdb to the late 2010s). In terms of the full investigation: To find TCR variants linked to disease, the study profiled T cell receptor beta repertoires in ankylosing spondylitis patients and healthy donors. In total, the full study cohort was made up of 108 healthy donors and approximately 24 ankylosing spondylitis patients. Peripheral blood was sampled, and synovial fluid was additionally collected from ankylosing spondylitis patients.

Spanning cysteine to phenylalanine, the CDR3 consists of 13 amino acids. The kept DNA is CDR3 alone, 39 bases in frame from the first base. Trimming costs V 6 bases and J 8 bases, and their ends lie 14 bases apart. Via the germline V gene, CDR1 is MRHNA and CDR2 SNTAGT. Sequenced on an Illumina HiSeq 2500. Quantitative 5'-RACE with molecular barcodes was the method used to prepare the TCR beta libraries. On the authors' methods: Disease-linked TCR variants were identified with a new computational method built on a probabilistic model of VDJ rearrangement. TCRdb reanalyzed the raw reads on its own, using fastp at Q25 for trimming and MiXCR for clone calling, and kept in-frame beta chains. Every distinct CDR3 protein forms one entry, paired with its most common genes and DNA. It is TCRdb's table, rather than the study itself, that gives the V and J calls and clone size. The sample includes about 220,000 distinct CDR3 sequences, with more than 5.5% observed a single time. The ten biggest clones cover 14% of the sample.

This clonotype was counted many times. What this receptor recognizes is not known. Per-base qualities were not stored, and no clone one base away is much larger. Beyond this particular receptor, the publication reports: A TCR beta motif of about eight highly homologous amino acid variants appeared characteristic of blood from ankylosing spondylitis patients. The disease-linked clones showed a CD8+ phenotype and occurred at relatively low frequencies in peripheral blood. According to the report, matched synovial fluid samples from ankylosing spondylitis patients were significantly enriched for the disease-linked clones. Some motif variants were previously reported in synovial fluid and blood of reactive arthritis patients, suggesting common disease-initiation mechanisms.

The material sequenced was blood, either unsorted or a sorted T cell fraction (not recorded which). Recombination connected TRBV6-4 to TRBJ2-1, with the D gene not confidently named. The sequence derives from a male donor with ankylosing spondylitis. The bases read TGTGCCAGCAGCGAAACGGACCGAGATGAGCAGTTCTTC. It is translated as CASSETDRDEQFF.